Here is one T cell receptor beta chain with its context. What it binds is unknown. Data came from immunoSEQ multiplex PCR; TCRdb stores just in-frame clones and leaves some out. The profile shows more than 110,000 clones, 76% of them singletons. This entry is derived from a study of cytotoxic CD8 clonotypes in ibrutinib-treated CLL. Per the germline V gene, CDR1 is SGDLS and CDR2 is YYNGEE. The CDR3 has 16 amino acids. V shed 0 bases, J shed 9 bases, and the junction held 8 bases outside the gene matches. Genomic DNA for TCR beta libraries, approximately 2.1 micrograms, came from cryopreserved PBMCs. Study conclusions and caveats: Elevated clonality accompanied ibrutinib response, with a return toward baseline values at progression. Measured clonality at baseline was greater than in age-matched healthy donors and tracked with circulating CD8+ T-cell counts.

The genes are TRBV9 and TRBJ2-1; 11 bases fit TRBD2. The TCR comes from a human donor with chronic lymphocytic leukemia. The sample consisted of PBMCs, taken after 24 months of ibrutinib treatment. The CDR3 protein is CASSVAGGLAGVEQFF. The CDR3 bases are TGTGCCAGCAGCGTAGCGGGCGGACTAGCGGGCGTTGAGCAGTTCTTC.